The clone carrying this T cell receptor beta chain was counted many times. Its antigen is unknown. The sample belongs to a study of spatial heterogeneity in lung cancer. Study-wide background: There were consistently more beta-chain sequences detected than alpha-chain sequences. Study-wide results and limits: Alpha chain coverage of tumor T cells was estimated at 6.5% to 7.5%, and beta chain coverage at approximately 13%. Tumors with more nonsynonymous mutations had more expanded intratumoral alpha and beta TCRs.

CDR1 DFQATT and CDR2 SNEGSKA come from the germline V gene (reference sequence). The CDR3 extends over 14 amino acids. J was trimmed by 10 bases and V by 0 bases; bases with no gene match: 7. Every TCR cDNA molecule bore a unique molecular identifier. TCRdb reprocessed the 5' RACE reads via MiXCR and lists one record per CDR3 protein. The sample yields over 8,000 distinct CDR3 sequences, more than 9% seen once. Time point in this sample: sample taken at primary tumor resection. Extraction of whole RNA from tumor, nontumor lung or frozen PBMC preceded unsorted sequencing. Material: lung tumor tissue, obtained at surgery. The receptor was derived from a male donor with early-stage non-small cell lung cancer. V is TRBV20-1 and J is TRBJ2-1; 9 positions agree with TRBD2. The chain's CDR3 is CSARDAAGGREQFF. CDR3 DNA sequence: TGCAGTGCTAGAGATGCAGCGGGAGGACGGGAGCAGTTCTTC.